The 30 T cell receptor beta chains in this list originate from one sample, sequenced in a study of blood T cell repertoires in COVID-19 (dated by TCRdb to the early 2020s). Receptors were amplified or captured by the immunoSEQ multiplex PCR assay. The clones in this table, taken by TCRdb from immuneACCESS, are in-frame only. Not every clone is retained; where verified, under half of the shortfall comes from an unresolved V gene, and the cause of the rest is unknown. The sample table contains about 130,000 clones; only one count was recorded for about 75% of them. The ten largest clones capture around 18% of the sample. The specimen was peripheral blood. Receptor source: a man at least 80 years old with acute or convalescent COVID-19.

The chain couples TRBV5-1 to TRBJ1-2; D may be TRBD1 (5 bases). The CDR3 covers 13 residues. Germline loops: CDR1 SGHRS, CDR2 YFSETQ. The V gene lost 0 bases and the J gene lost 4 bases, with 7 bases spanning the gap. The CDR3 spells CASSLVGLYGYTF. The CDR3 nucleotides read TGCGCCAGCAGCTTGGTGGGACTCTATGGCTACACCTTC.

The genes are TRBV7-2 and TRBJ2-3; maybe TRBD1 (5 bases). V was pared by 4 bases and J by 6 bases, with 14 bases between. The length of the CDR3 is 14 residues. Germline values: CDR1 SGHTA, CDR2 FQGNSA. CDR3 in amino acids: CASSSLSSGDTQYF. The CDR3 coding sequence is TGTGCCAGCAGCTCACTATCATCAGGGGATACGCAGTATTTT.

The rearrangement uses TRBV7-8 and TRBJ2-5; D might be TRBD1 (5 bases). Germline CDR1 SGHVS, CDR2 FQNEAQ. The V gene lost 5 bases and the J gene lost 2 bases, with 21 bases spanning the gap. The CDR3 runs to 17 residues. The CDR3 is CASSRVPRDRRQETQYF. The CDR3 DNA reads as TGTGCCAGCAGCCGAGTCCCCCGCGACAGACGACAAGAGACCCAGTACTTC.

V is TRBV9 and J is TRBJ2-7, with D tentatively TRBD2 (5 bases). Trimming pared 0 bases from V and 2 bases from J, leaving 12 bases between. This CDR3 contains 15 residues. Germline CDR1 and CDR2: SGDLS and YYNGEE. Here the CDR3 reads CASSVGWTDAYEQYF. CDR3 coding DNA: TGTGCCAGCAGCGTAGGTTGGACTGATGCCTACGAGCAGTACTTC.

The V call is TRBV6-5, the J call TRBJ1-2, with 7 bases that match TRBD1. V dropped 6 bases and J dropped 6; count of bases not matched to a gene: 7. From germline, CDR1 is MNHEY and CDR2 SVGAGI. This CDR3 contains 13 residues. The CDR3: CASSQGQWDGYTF. CDR3 nucleotide sequence: TGTGCCAGCAGCCAGGGACAGTGGGATGGCTACACCTTC.

V and J are TRBV12-5 and TRBJ2-4, with 9 bases lining up with TRBD1. CDR1 LGHNT and CDR2 FRNRAP come from the germline V gene. V shed 0 bases and J 0 bases; nucleotides not matched to a gene: 12. The CDR3 consists of 20 residues. CDR3 sequence (DNA): TGTGCTAGTGGTTTGGTTCGCCAAGACAGGGGGGTTCGAGCCAAAAACATTCAGTACTTC. It codes for CASGLVRQDRGVRAKNIQYF.

This clone was counted a few times. J is TRBJ1-1 and V is TRBV7-8; D not certain. The CDR3 consists of 14 residues. V dropped 3 bases and J dropped 2 bases, with 10 bases sitting between them. Germline V lookup: CDR1 SGHVS, CDR2 FQNEAQ. The CDR3 loop reads CASSLRAPNTEAFF. In DNA, the CDR3 is TGTGCCAGCAGCTTGAGAGCCCCAAACACTGAAGCTTTCTTT.

The V gene is TRBV10-3, the J gene TRBJ2-5; 9 bases are shared with TRBD1. Germline CDR1 ENHRY, CDR2 SYGVKD. This CDR3 contains 15 residues. V trimming: 6 bases; J trimming: 4 bases; junction bases outside the gene matches: 9. The CDR3 loop reads CAIRPQGAGGETQYF. The CDR3 coding sequence is TGTGCCATCAGACCACAGGGGGCCGGGGGAGAGACCCAGTACTTC.

The V call is TRBV27, the J call TRBJ2-7; TRBD1 aligns across 7 bases. The J segment lost 7 bases and the V segment lost 5 bases, leaving 11 bases of the junction unmatched. The germline V gene encodes CDR1 MNHEY and CDR2 SMNVEV (reference sequence). The CDR3 covers 14 residues. In DNA form, the CDR3 reads TGTGCCAGCAGTGCAAACAGGGGTACAGGAGAGCAGTACTTC. Protein product: CASSANRGTGEQYF.

The J gene is TRBJ1-1, the V gene TRBV3-1 (or the pseudogene TRBV3-2), with D hard to call. Germline V gene data show CDR1 as LGHDT and CDR2 as YNNKEL (reference sequence). The V end was cut by 1 base, the J end by 2 bases, with 5 bases between. The CDR3 sequence is 13 residues long. The CDR3 loop reads CASSQGLNTEAFF. DNA of the CDR3: TGTGCCAGCAGCCAAGGACTAAACACTGAAGCTTTCTTT.

The chain recombines TRBV2 with TRBJ1-5, with D perhaps matching TRBD1 (6 bases). This CDR3 region has 14 residues. Germline V gene data show CDR1 as SNHLY and CDR2 as FYNNEI. Between the trimmed V and J ends, which lost 2 bases and 7 bases, there was a span of 12 bases. For the CDR3, the DNA is TGTGCCAGCAGTGAATACAGGGATCTCCAGCCCCAGCATTTT. Translating gives CASSEYRDLQPQHF. Based on the CDR3 plus reference TRBV2 and TRBJ1-5, the full variable domain is EPEVTQTPSHQVTQMGQEVILRCVPISNHLYFYWYRQILGQKVEFLVSFYNNEISEKSEIFDDQFSVERPDGSNFTLKIRSTKLEDSAMYFCASSEYRDLQPQHFGDGTRLSIL.

This clone was seen only a few times. This chain joins TRBV6-6 and TRBJ1-1; TRBD1 matches 9 bases. Germline values: CDR1 MNHNY, CDR2 SVGAGI (reference sequence). The trim removed 5 bases at V and 1 base at J, leaving 5 bases unmatched. This CDR3 has 15 amino acids. The CDR3 region has the DNA TGTGCCAGCAGTCCGGGACAGGGCGCGAACACTGAAGCTTTCTTT. As protein: CASSPGQGANTEAFF.

This clone was picked up a small number of times. The CDR3 reads CASSKEVGLAGEPYQETQYF. Here the CDR3 DNA reads TGTGCCAGCAGCAAAGAGGTGGGACTAGCGGGGGAACCGTACCAAGAGACCCAGTACTTC. The chain combines TRBV21-1 with TRBJ2-5; whether TRBD2, the table's D call, matches the DNA was not checked. TRBV21-1 is an annotated pseudogene. The CDR3 is 20 amino acids.

The CDR3 sequence is CASSLSGDRNNEQFF. As DNA, the CDR3 is TGTGCCAGCAGCCTCTCAGGGGACCGCAACAATGAGCAGTTCTTC. The V and J genes are TRBV7-2 and TRBJ2-1, with D possibly matching TRBD1 (6 bases). V dropped 5 bases and J dropped 5 bases, with 16 bases sitting between them. CDR1 is SGHTA and CDR2 is FQGNSA in the germline V gene. This CDR3 region has 15 residues. The variable domain in full, with the rest retrieved from reference TRBV7-2 and TRBJ2-1, is GAGVSQSPSNKVTEKGKDVELRCDPISGHTALYWYRQSLGQGLEFLIYFQGNSAPDKSGLPSDRFSAERTGGSVSTLTIQRTQQEDSAVYLCASSLSGDRNNEQFFGPGTRLTVL.

The chain carries TRBV7-2 and TRBJ2-1, with 12 bases identical to TRBD2. V shed 5 bases and J 0 bases; nucleotides not matched to a gene: 5. Germline V gene data show CDR1 as SGHTA and CDR2 as FQGNSA. This CDR3 region has 17 residues. The CDR3 bases are TGTGCCAGCAGCCCGAGACTAGCGGGGGTCTCCTACAATGAGCAGTTCTTC. It specifies CASSPRLAGVSYNEQFF.

This clone was seen just once. The chain employs TRBV10-3 and TRBJ1-2, with D perhaps matching TRBD1 (5 bases). The CDR3 loop spans 13 amino acids. CDR1 is ENHRY, CDR2 SYGVKD, per germline. Trimming left V 0 bases short and J 7 bases short, with 9 bases between. The CDR3 DNA follows: TGTGCCATCAGTGAGTCGGTGGACACTGGCTACACCTTC. Residues: CAISESVDTGYTF.

This chain links TRBV27 with TRBJ2-1, with 8 bases matching TRBD2. The CDR3 has 17 residues. Germline V gene data show CDR1 as MNHEY and CDR2 as SMNVEV (reference sequence). J lost 6 bases, V lost 3 bases, and 13 bases had no gene match. As DNA, the CDR3 is TGTGCCAGCAGTTTCTCTTTGGGACTAGGAGGCCGCAATGAGCAGTTCTTC. Translated, it gives CASSFSLGLGGRNEQFF.

The chain is built from TRBV6-6 and TRBJ1-1, with D possibly being TRBD1 (6 bases). Germline loops: CDR1 MNHNY, CDR2 SVGAGI (reference sequence). The CDR3 length is 13 residues. The V gene lost 8 bases and the J gene lost 4 bases, with 14 bases spanning the gap. In DNA, the CDR3 is TGTGCCAGCGGCGGACAGCCGGTCACTGAAGCTTTCTTT. It encodes CASGGQPVTEAFF.

CDR3 sequence (DNA): TGCGCCAGCAGCTTGGGAGCCGGGGGGGCCGGGAAGACCCAGTACTTC. It yields the protein CASSLGAGGAGKTQYF. The gene calls are TRBV5-1 and TRBJ2-5; 8 positions match TRBD2. The CDR3 contains 16 residues. CDR1 is SGHRS, CDR2 YFSETQ, per germline. The junction had 10 bases not matched to a gene; V was cut back by 0 bases and J by 6 bases.

The chain couples TRBV6-5 to TRBJ1-2, with unresolved D. This CDR3 is 13 amino acids long. Germline V gene sequence: CDR1 MNHEY, CDR2 SVGAGI. Between the trimmed V and J ends, which lost 5 bases and 4 bases, there was a span of 11 bases. The CDR3 DNA follows: TGTGCCAGCAGTAATGGTCACAGCTATGGCTACACCTTC. Amino acids: CASSNGHSYGYTF.

The CDR3 protein is CASGLGIAGALTDTQYF. The CDR3 coding sequence is TGTGCTAGTGGTTTGGGGATTGCGGGGGCCCTCACAGATACGCAGTATTTT. The chain joins TRBV12-5 to TRBJ2-3; a possible D gene is TRBD2 (7 bases). The V and J ends lost 1 base and 2 bases respectively, with 16 bases between them. CDR1 is LGHNT and CDR2 is FRNRAP in the germline V gene. CDR3 size: 17 residues.

The V and J genes are TRBV5-1 and TRBJ2-7; 9 bases align to TRBD1. The CDR3 is 13 residues long. The germline V gene encodes CDR1 SGHRS and CDR2 YFSETQ. The V gene end was trimmed by 8 bases and the J gene end by 4 bases; junction bases not matched to a gene: 7. The CDR3 reads CARKQGAGYEQYF. CDR3 bases: TGCGCCAGGAAACAGGGGGCTGGATACGAGCAGTACTTC. Together with reference TRBV5-1 and TRBJ2-7, the CDR3 gives the full variable domain: KAGVTQTPRYLIKTRGQQVTLSCSPISGHRSVSWYQQTPGQGLQFLFEYFSETQRNKGNFPGRFSGRQFSNSRSEMNVSTLELGDSALYLCARKQGAGYEQYFGPGTRLTVT.

This clone appeared a single time. The chain couples TRBV9 to TRBJ2-2, with 9 bases lining up with TRBD1. V gave up 3 bases and J gave up 5 bases; unmatched junction bases: 5. The CDR3 length is 15 residues. Germline V lookup: CDR1 SGDLS, CDR2 YYNGEE. The CDR3 protein is CASSAQGAGTGELFF. The CDR3 nucleotides are TGTGCCAGCAGCGCACAGGGGGCTGGTACCGGGGAGCTGTTTTTT.

The genes are TRBV6-2 or TRBV6-3 and TRBJ2-7; 8 nucleotides agree with TRBD1. The CDR3 loop spans 16 amino acids. Germline values: CDR1 MNHEY, CDR2 SVGEGT. After removal of 0 bases from V and 3 bases from J, the junction contained 7 bases not matched to a gene. CDR3 region: CASSYSEGQAGYEQYF. The CDR3 DNA sequence: TGTGCCAGCAGTTACTCGGAGGGACAGGCGGGCTACGAGCAGTACTTC.

This sequence joins TRBV7-8 and TRBJ1-5; possible D gene TRBD1, 5 bases. Germline CDR1 reads SGHVS; CDR2 reads FQNEAQ. The CDR3 has 15 residues. V shed 1 base and J shed 2 bases, with 9 bases lying between them. The CDR3 coding sequence is TGTGCCAGCAGCTTAGGCGGGGCCGGCAATCAGCCCCAGCATTTT. Protein: CASSLGGAGNQPQHF. The full variable domain, in which reference TRBV7-8 and TRBJ1-5 provide the parts outside the CDR3, is GAGVSQSPRYKVAKRGQDVALRCDPISGHVSLFWYQQALGQGPEFLTYFQNEAQLDKSGLPSDRFFAERPEGSVSTLKIQRTQQEDSAVYLCASSLGGAGNQPQHFGDGTRLSIL.

This chain joins TRBV28 and TRBJ1-2; TRBD1 agrees at 8 bases. After removal of 6 bases from V and 8 bases from J, the junction contained 2 bases not matched to a gene. The CDR3 consists of 11 residues. Germline V gene sequence: CDR1 MDHEN, CDR2 SYDVKM. DNA for the CDR3: TGTGCCAGCAGCCCAGGGGGCGGCTACACCTTC. Translation: CASSPGGGYTF.

The genes are TRBV9 and TRBJ1-2, with TRBD1 identical over 7 bases. With 3 bases clipped from V and 13 bases from J, the junction kept 18 bases outside the gene matches. The CDR3 totals 15 residues. Germline-derived CDR1 and CDR2 are SGDLS and YYNGEE. The CDR3 sequence is CASSATGQMSRGVTF. The CDR3 DNA follows: TGTGCCAGCAGCGCGACGGGACAGATGTCTCGTGGTGTCACCTTC.

CDR3: CASSSRDRVGEQFF. Here the CDR3 DNA reads TGTGCCAGCAGCTCGAGGGACAGGGTAGGTGAGCAGTTCTTC. The chain has TRBV11-2 and TRBJ2-1, with 9 bases that match TRBD1. In germline, CDR1 is SGHAT, CDR2 FQNNGV. The CDR3 is 14 amino acids. J lost 9 bases, V lost 4 bases, and 7 bases had no gene match.

This clone was recorded only once. The chain couples TRBV18 to TRBJ1-2; D gene unclear. The CDR3 covers 13 residues. Germline V gives CDR1 KGHSH, CDR2 LQKENI. With 2 bases removed from V and 8 bases from J, the gap between germline ends came to 12 bases. CDR3 in DNA: TGTGCCAGCTCACCAAACGGGATAGAGGGCTACACCTTC. This codes for CASSPNGIEGYTF.

The chain carries TRBV7-2 and TRBJ2-5; TRBD1 matches at 9 bases. The germline gives CDR1 SGHTA, CDR2 FQGNSA. The CDR3 is made up of 15 amino acids. Unmatched junction bases numbered 9, after V lost 5 bases and J lost 5 bases. Here the CDR3 DNA reads TGTGCCAGCAGCCCACCGGGGACAGGGTCGGAGACCCAGTACTTC. It encodes CASSPPGTGSETQYF.